This TCR beta chain comes out of a study of post-analysis software for immune sequencing data. Carried by the TCR beta cDNA libraries were unique molecular identifiers. From the PCR reads, TCRdb called clonotypes with MiXCR, one entry per CDR3 protein. The sample lists around 150,000 distinct CDR3 sequences; 30% to 45% were seen once. The sample in question was blood, obtained after autologous hematopoietic stem cell transplantation. This receptor was identified in a girl aged 5 to 17 with multiple sclerosis.

The CDR3 loop is CASSYVDWSQETQYF. The CDR3 DNA sequence: TGTGCCAGCAGCTACGTGGACTGGTCCCAAGAGACCCAGTACTTC. The gene calls are TRBV7-8 and TRBJ2-5; D perhaps matches TRBD2 (5 bases). The CDR3 has 15 residues. V lost 4 bases, J lost 1 base, and 13 bases lay in between. CDR1 is SGHVS, CDR2 FQNEAQ, per germline. Supplemented by reference TRBV7-8 and TRBJ2-5, the full variable domain reads GAGVSQSPRYKVAKRGQDVALRCDPISGHVSLFWYQQALGQGPEFLTYFQNEAQLDKSGLPSDRFFAERPEGSVSTLKIQRTQQEDSAVYLCASSYVDWSQETQYFGPGTRLLVL.